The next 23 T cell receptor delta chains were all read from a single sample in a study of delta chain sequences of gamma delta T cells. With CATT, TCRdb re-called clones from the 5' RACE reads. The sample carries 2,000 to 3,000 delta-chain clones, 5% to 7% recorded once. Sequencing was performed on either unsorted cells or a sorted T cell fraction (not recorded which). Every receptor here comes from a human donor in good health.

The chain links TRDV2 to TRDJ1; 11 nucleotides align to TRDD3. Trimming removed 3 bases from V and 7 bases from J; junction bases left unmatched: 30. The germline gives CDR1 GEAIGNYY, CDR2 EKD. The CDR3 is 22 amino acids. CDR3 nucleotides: TGTGCCTGTGACCGGCTGGGGGAACTAGGATTTCGGAGCTGGGGGATACCCCTTAAACTCATCTTT. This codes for CACDRLGELGFRSWGIPLKLIF.

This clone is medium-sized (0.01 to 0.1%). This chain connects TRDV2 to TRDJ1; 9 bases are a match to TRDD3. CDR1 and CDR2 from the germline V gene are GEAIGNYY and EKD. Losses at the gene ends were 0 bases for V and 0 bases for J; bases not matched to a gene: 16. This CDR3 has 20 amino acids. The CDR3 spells CACDTVPGGDTSTYTDKLIF. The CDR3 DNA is TGTGCCTGTGACACCGTGCCCGGGGGGGATACTTCCACGTACACCGATAAACTCATCTTT.

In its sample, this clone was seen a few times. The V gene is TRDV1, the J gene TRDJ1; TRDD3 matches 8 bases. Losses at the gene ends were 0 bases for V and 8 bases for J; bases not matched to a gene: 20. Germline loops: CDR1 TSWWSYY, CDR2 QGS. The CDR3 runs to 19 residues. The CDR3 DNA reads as TGTGCTCTTGGGGAACTAGTTAGGTCCTACCGCGTCTGGGGGACAAAACTCATCTTT. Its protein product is CALGELVRSYRVWGTKLIF.

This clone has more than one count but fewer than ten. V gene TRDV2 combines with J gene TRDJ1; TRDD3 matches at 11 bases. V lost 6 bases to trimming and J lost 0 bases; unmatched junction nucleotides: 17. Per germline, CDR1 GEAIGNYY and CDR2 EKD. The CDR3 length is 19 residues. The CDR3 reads CACFSLHWGIEGHTDKLIF. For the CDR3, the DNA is TGTGCCTGTTTTTCGCTCCACTGGGGGATAGAGGGGCACACCGATAAACTCATCTTT.

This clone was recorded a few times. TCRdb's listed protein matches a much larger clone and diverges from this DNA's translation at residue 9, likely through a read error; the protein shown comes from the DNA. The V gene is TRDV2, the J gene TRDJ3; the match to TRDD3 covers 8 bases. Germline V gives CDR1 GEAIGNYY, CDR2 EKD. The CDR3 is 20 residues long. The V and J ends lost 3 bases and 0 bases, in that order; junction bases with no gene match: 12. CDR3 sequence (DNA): TGTGCCTGTGACCCGCTACTGGGGGGCTCCAGCTCCTGGGACACCCGACAGATGTTTTTC. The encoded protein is CACDPLLGGSSSWDTRQMFF.

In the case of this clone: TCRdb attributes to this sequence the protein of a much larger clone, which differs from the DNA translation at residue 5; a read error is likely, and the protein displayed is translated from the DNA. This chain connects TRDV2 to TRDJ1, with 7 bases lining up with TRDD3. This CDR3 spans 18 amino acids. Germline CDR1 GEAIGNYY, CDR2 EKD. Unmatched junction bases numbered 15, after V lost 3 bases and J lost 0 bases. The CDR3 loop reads CACDPLLGTEPYTDKLIF. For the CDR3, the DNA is TGTGCCTGTGACCCCTTACTGGGGACCGAGCCGTACACCGATAAACTCATCTTT.

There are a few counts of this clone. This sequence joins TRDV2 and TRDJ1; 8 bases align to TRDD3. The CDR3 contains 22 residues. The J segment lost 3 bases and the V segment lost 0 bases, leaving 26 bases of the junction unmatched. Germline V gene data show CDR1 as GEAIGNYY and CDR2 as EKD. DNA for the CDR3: TGTGCCTGTGACACCGTCGAGGGGAACCTGCGAACTGGGGGGCCCCAACCCGATAAACTCATCTTT. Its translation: CACDTVEGNLRTGGPQPDKLIF.

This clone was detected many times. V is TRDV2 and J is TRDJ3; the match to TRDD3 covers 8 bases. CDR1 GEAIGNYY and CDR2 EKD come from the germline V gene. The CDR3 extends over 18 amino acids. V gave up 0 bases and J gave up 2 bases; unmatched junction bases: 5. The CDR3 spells CACDTGWGTTWDTRQMFF. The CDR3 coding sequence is TGTGCCTGTGACACCGGCTGGGGGACAACCTGGGACACCCGACAGATGTTTTTC.

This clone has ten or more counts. The CDR3 DNA follows: TGTGCCTGTGATCCCCTGGGGGATACATGGGCCGATAAACTCATCTTT. Encoded protein: CACDPLGDTWADKLIF. The chain uses TRDV2 and TRDJ1, with 11 bases identical to TRDD3. The CDR3 is made up of 16 amino acids. J lost 3 bases, V lost 4 bases, and 9 bases had no gene match. Germline V gene sequence: CDR1 GEAIGNYY, CDR2 EKD.

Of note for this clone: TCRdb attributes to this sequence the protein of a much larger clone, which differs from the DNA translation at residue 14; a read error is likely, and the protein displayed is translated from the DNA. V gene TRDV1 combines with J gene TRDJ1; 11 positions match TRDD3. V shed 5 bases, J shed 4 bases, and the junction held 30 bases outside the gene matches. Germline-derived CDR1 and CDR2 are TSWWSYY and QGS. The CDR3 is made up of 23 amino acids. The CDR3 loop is CALGTTSYSYWGISWSGGDKLIF. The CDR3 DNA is TGTGCTCTTGGGACTACTTCCTATTCATACTGGGGGATAAGCTGGAGTGGGGGCGATAAACTCATCTTT.

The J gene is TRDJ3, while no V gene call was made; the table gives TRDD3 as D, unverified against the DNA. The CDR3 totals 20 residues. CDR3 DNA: TGCTCTGTTAAAGTCTTGGGGGGGATACGGAGCTCCTGGGACACCCGACAGATGTTTTTC. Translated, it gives CSVKVLGGIRSSWDTRQMFF.

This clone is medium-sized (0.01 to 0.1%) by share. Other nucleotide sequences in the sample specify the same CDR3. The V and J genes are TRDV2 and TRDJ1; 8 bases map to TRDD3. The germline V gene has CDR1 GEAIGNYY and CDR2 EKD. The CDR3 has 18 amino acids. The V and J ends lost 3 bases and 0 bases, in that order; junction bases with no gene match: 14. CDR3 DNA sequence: TGTGCCTGTGACCCCGTACTGGGGGTCCAAAGAGACACCGATAAACTCATCTTT. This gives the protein CACDPVLGVQRDTDKLIF.

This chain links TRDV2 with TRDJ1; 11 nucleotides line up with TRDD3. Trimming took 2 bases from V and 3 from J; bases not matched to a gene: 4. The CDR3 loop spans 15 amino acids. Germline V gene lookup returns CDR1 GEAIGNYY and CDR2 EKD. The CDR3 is CACDSWGILADKLIF. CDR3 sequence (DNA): TGTGCCTGTGACAGCTGGGGGATACTGGCCGATAAACTCATCTTT.

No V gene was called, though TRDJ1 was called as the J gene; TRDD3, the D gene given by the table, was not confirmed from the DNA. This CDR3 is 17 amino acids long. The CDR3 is CSVWGIPPGEYTDKLIF. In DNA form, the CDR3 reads TGTTCCGTCTGGGGGATACCCCCCGGTGAGTACACCGATAAACTCATCTTT.

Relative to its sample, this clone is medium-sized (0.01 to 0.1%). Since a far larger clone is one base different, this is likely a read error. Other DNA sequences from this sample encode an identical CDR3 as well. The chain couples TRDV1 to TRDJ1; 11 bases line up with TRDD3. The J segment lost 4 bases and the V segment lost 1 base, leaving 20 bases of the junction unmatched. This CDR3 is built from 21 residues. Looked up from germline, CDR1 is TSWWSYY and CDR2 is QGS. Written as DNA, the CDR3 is TGTGCTCTTGGGGAACCACCAATGTTCCTACTGGGGGATAAGGAGGACGATAAACTCATCTTT. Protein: CALGEPPMFLLGDKEDDKLIF.

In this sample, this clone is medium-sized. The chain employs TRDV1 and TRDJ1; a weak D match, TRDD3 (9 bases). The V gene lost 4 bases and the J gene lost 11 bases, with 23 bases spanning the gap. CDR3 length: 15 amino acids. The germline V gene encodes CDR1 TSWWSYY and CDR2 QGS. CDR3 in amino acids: CALGASYRGDTSLIF. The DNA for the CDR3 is TGTGCTCTTGGGGCTTCCTACAGGGGGGATACAAGCCTCATCTTT.

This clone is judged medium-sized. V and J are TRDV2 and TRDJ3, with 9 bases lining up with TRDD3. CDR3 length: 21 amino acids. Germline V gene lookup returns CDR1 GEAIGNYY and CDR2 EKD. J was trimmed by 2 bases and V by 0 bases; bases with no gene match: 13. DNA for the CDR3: TGTGCCTGTGACACCGGAGACTGGGGGACGCGGACCCCCTGGGACACCCGACAGATGTTTTTC. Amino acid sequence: CACDTGDWGTRTPWDTRQMFF.

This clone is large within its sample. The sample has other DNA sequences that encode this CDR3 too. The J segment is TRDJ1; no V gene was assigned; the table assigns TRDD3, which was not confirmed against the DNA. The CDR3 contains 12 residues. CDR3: CAISSWGDKLIF. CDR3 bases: TGTGCAATTAGTTCTTGGGGCGATAAACTCATCTTT.

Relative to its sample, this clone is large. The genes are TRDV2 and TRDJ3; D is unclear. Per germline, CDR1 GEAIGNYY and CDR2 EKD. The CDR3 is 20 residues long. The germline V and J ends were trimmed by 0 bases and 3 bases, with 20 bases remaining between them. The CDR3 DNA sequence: TGTGCCTGTGACACCGTAGCGGATCCGACTCCACGCTGGGACACCCGACAGATGTTTTTC. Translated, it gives CACDTVADPTPRWDTRQMFF.

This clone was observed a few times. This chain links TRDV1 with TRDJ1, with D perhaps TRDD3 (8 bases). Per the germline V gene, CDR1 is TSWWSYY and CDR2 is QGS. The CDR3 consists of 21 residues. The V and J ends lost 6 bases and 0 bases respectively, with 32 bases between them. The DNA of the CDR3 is TGTGCTCTTGGAGCTATTCCTACCCAGGCGTACTGGGGGTCGTACACCGATAAACTCATCTTT. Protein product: CALGAIPTQAYWGSYTDKLIF.

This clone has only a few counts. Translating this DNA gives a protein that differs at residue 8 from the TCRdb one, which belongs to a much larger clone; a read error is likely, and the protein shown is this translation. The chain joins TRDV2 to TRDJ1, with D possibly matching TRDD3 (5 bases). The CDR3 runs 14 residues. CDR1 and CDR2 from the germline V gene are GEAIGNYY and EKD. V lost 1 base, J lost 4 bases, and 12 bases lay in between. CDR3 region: CACDTMGNDDKLIF. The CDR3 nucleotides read TGTGCCTGTGACACAATGGGGAACGACGATAAACTCATCTTT.

The CDR3 protein is CSVFASWGDKLIF. CDR3 sequence (DNA): TGTTCTGTGTTTGCGTCTTGGGGCGATAAACTCATCTTT. The V gene is uncalled and the J gene is TRDJ1. CDR3 length: 13 residues.

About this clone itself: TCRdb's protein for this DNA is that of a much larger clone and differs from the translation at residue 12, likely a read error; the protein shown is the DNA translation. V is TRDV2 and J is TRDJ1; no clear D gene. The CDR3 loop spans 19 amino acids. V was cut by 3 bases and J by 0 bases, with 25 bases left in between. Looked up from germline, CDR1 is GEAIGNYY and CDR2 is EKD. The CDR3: CACDPMMTGRVCNTDKLIF. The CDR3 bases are TGTGCCTGTGACCCGATGATGACGGGACGGGTGTGCAACACCGATAAACTCATCTTT.